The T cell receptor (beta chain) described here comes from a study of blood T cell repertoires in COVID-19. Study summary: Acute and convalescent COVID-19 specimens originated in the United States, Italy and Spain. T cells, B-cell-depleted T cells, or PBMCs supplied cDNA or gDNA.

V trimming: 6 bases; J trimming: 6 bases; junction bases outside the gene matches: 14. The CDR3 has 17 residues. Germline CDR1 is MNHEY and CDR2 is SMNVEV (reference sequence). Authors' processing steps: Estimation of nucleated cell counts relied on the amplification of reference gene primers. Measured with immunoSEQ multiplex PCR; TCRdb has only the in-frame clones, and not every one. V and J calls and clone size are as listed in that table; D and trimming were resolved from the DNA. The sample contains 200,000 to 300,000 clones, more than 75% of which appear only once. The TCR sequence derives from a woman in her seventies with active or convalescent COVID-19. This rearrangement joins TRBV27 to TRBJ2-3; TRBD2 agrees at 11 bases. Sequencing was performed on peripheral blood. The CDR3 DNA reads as TGTGCCAGCAGACCCAACCAAGGACTAGCGGGTTGGGATACGCAGTATTTT. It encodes CASRPNQGLAGWDTQYF.